The next 24 T cell receptor beta chains were all read from a single sample in a study of blood T cell repertoires in COVID-19. TCRdb keeps only in-frame clones here, not all; method: immunoSEQ multiplex PCR. The sample includes about 270,000 clones, about 90% of them seen just once. Sequenced: peripheral blood. The source of these receptors is a woman between 45 and 65 years old with acute or convalescent COVID-19.

This clone was picked up a small number of times. The chain has TRBV27 and TRBJ1-5; D is undetermined. Between the trimmed V and J ends, which lost 2 bases and 4 bases, there was a span of 6 bases. CDR3 length equals 13 residues. CDR1 and CDR2 (germline): MNHEY, SMNVEV (reference sequence). The CDR3 region has the DNA TGTGCCAGCAGTTTAGAGCTAAATCAGCCCCAGCATTTT. Translating gives CASSLELNQPQHF.

J is TRBJ1-1 and V is TRBV6-5; weak D call: TRBD1 (6 bases). CDR3 length: 14 residues. Looked up from germline, CDR1 is MNHEY and CDR2 is SVGAGI. V dropped 6 bases and J dropped 0 bases, with 11 bases sitting between them. In DNA, the CDR3 is TGTGCCAGCAGGTACAGGGACATGAACACTGAAGCTTTCTTT. It is translated as CASRYRDMNTEAFF.

The rearrangement uses TRBV7-2 and TRBJ1-3, with 10 bases lining up with TRBD1. Germline lookup yields CDR1 SGHTA and CDR2 FQGNSA. J lost 2 bases, V lost 4 bases, and 5 bases had no gene match. The CDR3 contains 16 residues. CDR3 bases: TGTGCCAGCAGCTCTACGACAGGGGGCACTGGAAACACCATATATTTT. Protein sequence: CASSSTTGGTGNTIYF.

The genes are TRBV4-1 and TRBJ2-7, with a possible D match to TRBD2 (5 bases). Trimming left V 0 bases short and J 5 bases short, with 5 bases between. CDR1 is MGHRA and CDR2 is YSYEKL in the germline V gene. The CDR3 is 12 amino acids. The CDR3 DNA sequence: TGCGCCAGCAGCCAAGATAGCGACGAGCAGTACTTC. Amino acids: CASSQDSDEQYF.

This clone was observed once. The rearrangement joins TRBV11-1 to TRBJ1-1, with TRBD1 identical over 9 bases. The CDR3 sequence is 13 residues long. J gave up 5 bases and V 7 bases, and 5 bases lay outside the gene matches. Looked up from germline, CDR1 is SGHAT and CDR2 is FQDESV (reference sequence). The CDR3 DNA is TGTGCCAGCATCCGACAGGGGGTGACTGAAGCTTTCTTT. Amino acids: CASIRQGVTEAFF.

This chain joins TRBV6-2 or TRBV6-3 and TRBJ2-2; TRBD2 agrees at 13 bases. The CDR3 consists of 17 residues. Germline CDR1 reads MNHEY; CDR2 reads SVGEGT. J lost 6 bases, V lost 5 bases, and 9 bases had no gene match. Here the CDR3 reads CASSRTSGSLWAGELFF. The CDR3 DNA reads as TGTGCCAGCAGTCGGACTAGCGGGAGTCTATGGGCCGGGGAGCTGTTTTTT.

The V call is TRBV27, the J call TRBJ1-1; unclear D gene. The V gene lost 5 bases and the J gene lost 0 bases, with 7 bases spanning the gap. Germline assignment: CDR1 MNHEY and CDR2 SMNVEV (reference sequence). CDR3 size: 13 residues. This CDR3 reads CASSDQVNTEAFF. The CDR3 nucleotides read TGTGCCAGCAGTGATCAGGTGAACACTGAAGCTTTCTTT.

The V and J genes are TRBV9 and TRBJ2-1; D is undetermined. CDR3 length equals 13 residues. V shed 0 bases and J shed 5 bases, with 6 bases lying between them. Germline V CDR1 and CDR2: SGDLS, YYNGEE. This chain's CDR3 is CASSVEIDNEQFF. CDR3 bases: TGTGCCAGCAGCGTAGAAATCGACAATGAGCAGTTCTTC.

J is TRBJ1-4 and V is TRBV28, with 9 nucleotides matching TRBD1. Germline V gene data show CDR1 as MDHEN and CDR2 as SYDVKM. The CDR3 is 14 residues long. The junction had 8 bases not matched to a gene; V was cut back by 7 bases and J by 8 bases. In DNA, the CDR3 is TGTGCCAGCACCCCTTACAGGGGGCGCGAAAAACTGTTTTTT. Translated: CASTPYRGREKLFF.

The gene calls are TRBV5-1 and TRBJ2-5, with TRBD1 as a possible D gene (6 bases). The ends were cut back, 0 bases at V and 2 bases at J, with 11 bases in the middle. The germline V gene encodes CDR1 SGHRS and CDR2 YFSETQ. CDR3 size: 15 residues. CDR3 residues: CASSLVGDIQETQYF. The DNA for the CDR3 is TGCGCCAGCAGCTTGGTGGGGGACATACAAGAGACCCAGTACTTC.

The CDR3 region is CASSPEGQAVGPGSPLHF. CDR3 nucleotides: TGTGCCAGTAGCCCAGAAGGACAGGCGGTAGGGCCTGGGTCACCCCTCCACTTT. The rearrangement links TRBV19 to TRBJ1-6, with TRBD1 identical over 7 bases. This CDR3 comprises 18 residues. V dropped 6 bases and J dropped 10; count of bases not matched to a gene: 21. CDR1 LNHDA and CDR2 SQIVND come from the germline V gene (reference sequence).

This clone was picked up one time. The CDR3 sequence is CASRSLSYNSPLHF. CDR3 DNA: TGTGCCAGCAGGAGCCTCTCCTATAATTCACCCCTCCACTTT. This chain connects TRBV28 to TRBJ1-6; D gene uncertain. Trimming removed 6 bases at V and 0 bases at J, with 6 bases between. CDR3 size: 14 residues. Germline V lookup: CDR1 MDHEN, CDR2 SYDVKM.

This clone was counted only a few times. The CDR3 DNA reads as TGTGCCAGCAGCCCGGGACTCCTGAGCACAGATACGCAGTATTTT. This sequence encodes CASSPGLLSTDTQYF. The chain recombines TRBV7-2 with TRBJ2-3, with a possible D match to TRBD2 (6 bases). CDR1 and CDR2 from the germline V gene are SGHTA and FQGNSA. Trimming stripped 5 bases from V and 0 bases from J, with 12 bases between. The CDR3 is 15 residues long.

The CDR3 sequence: CASSQRQVVSYEQYF. DNA of the CDR3: TGTGCCAGCAGTCAGAGACAGGTGGTCTCCTACGAGCAGTACTTC. The chain couples TRBV6-6 to TRBJ2-7; D is possibly TRBD1 (6 bases). The CDR3 spans 15 residues. V lost 5 bases and J lost 0, with 14 bases in between. CDR1 and CDR2 (germline): MNHNY, SVGAGI (reference sequence).

CDR3 protein: CASSLAGRGGYTF. CDR3 sequence (DNA): TGTGCCAGCAGTTTAGCGGGGAGGGGAGGCTACACCTTC. The chain employs TRBV12-3 or TRBV12-4 and TRBJ1-2, with D possibly matching TRBD1 (5 bases). This CDR3 contains 13 residues. V dropped 0 bases and J dropped 8 bases, with 10 bases sitting between them.

The rearrangement uses TRBV18 and TRBJ2-1; 8 bases match TRBD2. There are 15 residues in the CDR3. CDR1 is KGHSH and CDR2 is LQKENI in the germline V gene. The junction had 9 bases not matched to a gene; V was cut back by 3 bases and J by 8 bases. The CDR3: CASSPPSGSPYEQFF. The CDR3, as DNA: TGTGCCAGCTCACCCCCCAGCGGGAGTCCCTATGAGCAGTTCTTC.

The rearrangement uses TRBV9 and TRBJ2-3, with 13 bases lining up with TRBD2. The CDR3 length is 16 residues. V dropped 0 bases and J dropped 5; count of bases not matched to a gene: 3. The germline CDR1 and CDR2 sequences are SGDLS and YYNGEE. CDR3 region: CASSVGLAGGGDTQYF. CDR3 nucleotides: TGTGCCAGCAGCGTAGGACTAGCGGGAGGAGGAGATACGCAGTATTTT.

This clone was recorded once. This chain links TRBV29-1 with TRBJ1-2, with D uncertain. Germline CDR1 is SQVTM and CDR2 is ANQGSEA. The CDR3 contains 13 residues. The germline V and J ends were trimmed by 3 bases and 4 bases, with 12 bases remaining between them. CDR3 sequence reads: CSVDYSNLYGYTF. As DNA, the CDR3 is TGCAGCGTTGATTACAGCAACCTCTATGGCTACACCTTC. The variable domain in full, with the rest retrieved from reference TRBV29-1 and TRBJ1-2, is SAVISQKPSRDICQRGTSLTIQCQVDSQVTMMFWYRQQPGQSLTLIATANQGSEATYESGFVIDKFPISRPNLTFSTLTVSNMSPEDSSIYLCSVDYSNLYGYTFGSGTRLTVV.

The gene calls are TRBV6-5 and TRBJ1-2, with TRBD1 identical over 9 bases. Germline values: CDR1 MNHEY, CDR2 SVGAGI. The CDR3 is made up of 14 amino acids. The trim removed 7 bases at V and 5 bases at J, leaving 8 bases unmatched. CDR3 residues: CASTRPGQGYGYTF. The CDR3 DNA reads TGTGCCAGCACGCGTCCGGGACAGGGATATGGCTACACCTTC.

As regards this clone: A junction boundary mismatches the germline segment, possibly from a read error. The chain links TRBV7-7 to TRBJ2-1; 14 bases line up with TRBD2. The germline gives CDR1 SSHAT, CDR2 FNYEAQ (reference sequence). This CDR3 has 15 amino acids. CDR3 nucleotide sequence: TGTGCTAGCAGCCTGGGACTAGCGGGAGAGAATGAGCAGTTCTTC. It specifies CASSLGLAGENEQFF.

This chain links TRBV5-8 with TRBJ2-2; 7 positions match TRBD1. The CDR3 contains 17 residues. The germline V gene has CDR1 SGHTS and CDR2 YDEGEE. The V segment lost 3 bases and the J segment 6 bases; nucleotides outside the gene matches: 14. The CDR3 sequence: CASSWALGGAPPGELFF. Here the CDR3 DNA reads TGTGCCAGCAGCTGGGCCTTAGGGGGCGCCCCCCCCGGGGAGCTGTTTTTT.

The V and J genes are TRBV19 and TRBJ1-1; D uncertain. The CDR3 runs 14 residues. Germline CDR1 is LNHDA and CDR2 is SQIVND (reference sequence). V was clipped by 2 bases and J by 5 bases, with 12 bases between them. The CDR3 DNA reads TGTGCCAGTAGTATATTGGGAGGTGGGACTGAAGCTTTCTTT. Translating gives CASSILGGGTEAFF.

The chain uses TRBV28 and TRBJ1-2, with D tentatively TRBD1 (6 bases). The CDR3 is 13 residues long. Germline values: CDR1 MDHEN, CDR2 SYDVKM. Trimming pared 5 bases from V and 6 bases from J, leaving 13 bases between. The DNA for the CDR3 is TGTGCCAGCAGTCCCCACTACAGGGATGGCTACACCTTC. This translates into CASSPHYRDGYTF.

The chain has TRBV14 and TRBJ1-1, with TRBD1 matching over 7 bases. The ends lost 1 base at V and 4 bases at J; junction bases unmatched: 3. CDR1 is SGHDN, CDR2 FVKESK, per germline. The CDR3 contains 14 residues. CDR3 sequence (DNA): TGTGCCAGCAGCCAAGCCTCAGGGGGCACTGAAGCTTTCTTT. Its protein product is CASSQASGGTEAFF.